Shown below are 5 T cell receptor beta chains from a single sample sequenced in a study of post-analysis software for immune sequencing data. Study outcomes and limitations: A handful of TRBV segments were significantly more frequent in patients than in controls. TRBV5-6, TRBV5-1 and TRBV20-1 were among these segments.

The antigens these receptors bind are not known. Unique-molecular-identifier-tagged TCR beta cDNA libraries were used. From the PCR reads, TCRdb called clonotypes with MiXCR, one entry per CDR3 protein. The repertoire holds 750,000 to 950,000 distinct CDR3 sequences, with approximately 57% as singletons. Material for sequencing was blood. These receptors were taken from a girl aged 10 to 17 with multiple sclerosis.

The chain is built from TRBV20-1 and TRBJ2-3, with D maybe TRBD1 (6 bases). Deletions cut 0 bases from V and 2 bases from J, with 15 bases between. The germline V gene has CDR1 DFQATT and CDR2 SNEGSKA (reference sequence). The CDR3 has 16 amino acids. This CDR3 reads CSARDSRQATTDTQYF. CDR3 coding DNA: TGCAGTGCTAGAGATTCCAGACAGGCAACCACAGATACGCAGTATTTT.

This clonotype was seen only a few times. The gene calls are TRBV7-9 and TRBJ1-2; D remains unclear. Germline V gene sequence: CDR1 SEHNR, CDR2 FQNEAQ (reference sequence). Trimming shortened V by 5 bases and J by 8 bases, and 9 bases separated the two germline ends. The CDR3 covers 11 residues. The CDR3 DNA is TGTGCCAGCAGCCCTGATGGGGGCTACACCTTC. As protein: CASSPDGGYTF.

The J gene is TRBJ1-1, the V gene TRBV12-5, with TRBD1 identical over 7 bases. Germline CDR1 LGHNT, CDR2 FRNRAP. With 5 bases clipped from V and 3 bases from J, the junction kept 6 bases outside the gene matches. The CDR3 extends over 14 amino acids. CDR3 sequence reads: CASGPSGQYTEAFF. Written as DNA, the CDR3 is TGTGCTAGTGGTCCCTCGGGACAGTACACTGAAGCTTTCTTT.

V usage is TRBV5-5 and J usage is TRBJ2-1; D is ambiguous. The length of the CDR3 is 13 residues. The V gene lost 1 base and the J gene lost 8 bases, with 10 bases spanning the gap. Germline V CDR1 and CDR2: SGHKS, YYEKEE (reference sequence). CDR3 sequence reads: CASSLLKGDEQFF. CDR3 DNA sequence: TGTGCCAGCAGCTTGCTTAAGGGCGATGAGCAGTTCTTC. The full variable domain, in which reference TRBV5-5 and TRBJ2-1 provide the parts outside the CDR3, is DAGVTQSPTHLIKTRGQQVTLRCSPISGHKSVSWYQQVLGQGPQFIFQYYEKEERGRGNFPDRFSARQFPNYSSELNVNALLLGDSALYLCASSLLKGDEQFFGPGTRLTVL.

The chain links TRBV29-1 to TRBJ1-6; 7 nucleotides align to TRBD1. V shed 2 bases and J 10 bases; nucleotides not matched to a gene: 5. Germline-derived CDR1 and CDR2 are SQVTM and ANQGSEA. The CDR3 runs 13 residues. The CDR3 sequence: CSVEQGDGSPLHF. CDR3 sequence (DNA): TGCAGCGTTGAACAGGGGGACGGGTCACCCCTCCACTTT.